This T cell receptor beta chain was sequenced in a study of T cell responses to AZD1222 COVID-19 vaccine. As for the study in general: Researchers grouped second doses given at about 4 or about 12 weeks into one pool. General study findings and limits: No day 14 peak samples; only post-peak repertoires were characterized.

From germline, CDR1 is MNHEY and CDR2 SMNVEV (reference sequence). The CDR3 covers 16 residues. Trimming at V came to 5 bases and at J to 5 bases, leaving 10 bases not matched to a gene. Profiling relied on immunoSEQ multiplex PCR, and the TCRdb table lists in-frame clones only, not all of them. The sample holds tens of thousands of clones; roughly nine tenths are singletons and the top ten take around 5.2%. This clone was detected once. Its antigen is not known. This clonotype was obtained from an adult in good health. V gene TRBV27 combines with J gene TRBJ2-5; 11 nucleotides agree with TRBD2. This specimen consisted of peripheral blood, obtained on day 0 of AZD1222 vaccination. The CDR3 region has the DNA TGTGCCAGCAGTCCCACTAGCGGGAGAAGGGAGGAGACCCAGTACTTC. Translating it yields CASSPTSGRREETQYF.